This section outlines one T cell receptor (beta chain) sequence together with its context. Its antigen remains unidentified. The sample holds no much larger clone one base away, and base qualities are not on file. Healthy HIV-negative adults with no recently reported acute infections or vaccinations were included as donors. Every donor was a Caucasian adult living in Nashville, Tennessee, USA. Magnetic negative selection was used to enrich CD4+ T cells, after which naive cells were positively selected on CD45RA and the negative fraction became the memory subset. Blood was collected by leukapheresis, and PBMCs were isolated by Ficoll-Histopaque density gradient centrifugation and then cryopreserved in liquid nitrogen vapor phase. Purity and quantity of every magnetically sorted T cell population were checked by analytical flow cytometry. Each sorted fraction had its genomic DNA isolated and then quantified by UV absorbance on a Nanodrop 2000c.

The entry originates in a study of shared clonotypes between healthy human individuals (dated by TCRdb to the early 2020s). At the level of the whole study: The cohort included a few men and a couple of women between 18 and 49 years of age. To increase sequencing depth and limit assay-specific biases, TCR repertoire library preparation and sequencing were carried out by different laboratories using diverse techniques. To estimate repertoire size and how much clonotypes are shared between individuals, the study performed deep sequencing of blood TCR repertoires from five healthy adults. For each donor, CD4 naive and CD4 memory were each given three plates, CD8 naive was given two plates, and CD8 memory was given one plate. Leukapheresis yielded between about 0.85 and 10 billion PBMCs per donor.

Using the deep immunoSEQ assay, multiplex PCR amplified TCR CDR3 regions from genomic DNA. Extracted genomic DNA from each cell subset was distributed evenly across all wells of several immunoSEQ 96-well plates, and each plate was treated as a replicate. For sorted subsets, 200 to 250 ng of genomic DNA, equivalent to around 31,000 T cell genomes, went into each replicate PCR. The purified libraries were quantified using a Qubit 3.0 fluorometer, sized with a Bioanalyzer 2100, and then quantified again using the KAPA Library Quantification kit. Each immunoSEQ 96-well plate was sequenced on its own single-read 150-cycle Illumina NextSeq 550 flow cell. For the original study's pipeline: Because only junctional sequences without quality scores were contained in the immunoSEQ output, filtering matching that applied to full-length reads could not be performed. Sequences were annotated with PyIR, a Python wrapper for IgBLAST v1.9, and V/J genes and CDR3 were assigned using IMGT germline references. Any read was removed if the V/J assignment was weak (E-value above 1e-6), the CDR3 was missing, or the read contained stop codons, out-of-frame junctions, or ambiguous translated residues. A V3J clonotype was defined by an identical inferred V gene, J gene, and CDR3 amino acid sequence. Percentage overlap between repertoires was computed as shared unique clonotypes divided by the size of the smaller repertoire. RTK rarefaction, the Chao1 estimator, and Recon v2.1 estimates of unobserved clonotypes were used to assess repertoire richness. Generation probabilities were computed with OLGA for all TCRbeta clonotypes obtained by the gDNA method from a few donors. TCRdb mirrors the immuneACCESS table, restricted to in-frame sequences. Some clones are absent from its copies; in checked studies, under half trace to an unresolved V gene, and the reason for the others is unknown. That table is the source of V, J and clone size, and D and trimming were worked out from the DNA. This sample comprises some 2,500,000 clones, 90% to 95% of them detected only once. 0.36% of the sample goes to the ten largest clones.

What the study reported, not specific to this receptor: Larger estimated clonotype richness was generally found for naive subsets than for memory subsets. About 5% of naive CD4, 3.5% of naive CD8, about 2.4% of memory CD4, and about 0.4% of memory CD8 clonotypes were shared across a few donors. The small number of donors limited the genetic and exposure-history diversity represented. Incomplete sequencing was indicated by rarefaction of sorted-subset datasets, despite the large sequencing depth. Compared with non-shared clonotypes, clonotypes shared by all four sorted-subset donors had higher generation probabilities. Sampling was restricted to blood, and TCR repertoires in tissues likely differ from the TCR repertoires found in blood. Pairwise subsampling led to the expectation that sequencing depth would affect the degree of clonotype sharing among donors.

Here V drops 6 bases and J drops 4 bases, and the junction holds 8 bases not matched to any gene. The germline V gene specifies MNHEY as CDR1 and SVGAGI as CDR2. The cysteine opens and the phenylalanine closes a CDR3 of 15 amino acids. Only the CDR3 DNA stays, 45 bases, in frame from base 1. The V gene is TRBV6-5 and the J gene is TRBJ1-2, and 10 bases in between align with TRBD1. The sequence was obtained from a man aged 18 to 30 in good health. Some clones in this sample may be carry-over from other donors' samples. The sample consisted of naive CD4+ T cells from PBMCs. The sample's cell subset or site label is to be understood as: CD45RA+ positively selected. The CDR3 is CASRYPGTGAYGYTF. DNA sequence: TGTGCCAGCAGATACCCCGGGACAGGGGCCTATGGCTACACCTTC.